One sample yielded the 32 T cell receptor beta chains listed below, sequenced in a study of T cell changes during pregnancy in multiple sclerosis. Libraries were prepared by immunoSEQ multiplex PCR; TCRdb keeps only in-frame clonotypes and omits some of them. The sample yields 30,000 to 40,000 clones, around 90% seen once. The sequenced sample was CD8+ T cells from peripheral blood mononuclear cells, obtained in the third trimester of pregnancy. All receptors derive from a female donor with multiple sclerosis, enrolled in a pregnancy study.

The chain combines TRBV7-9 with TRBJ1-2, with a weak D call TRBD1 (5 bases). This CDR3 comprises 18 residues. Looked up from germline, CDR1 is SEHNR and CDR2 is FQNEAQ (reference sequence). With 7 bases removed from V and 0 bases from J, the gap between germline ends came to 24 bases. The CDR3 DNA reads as TGTGCCAGCAACCTGAATCCCCGACAGCCGATTACTAACTATGGCTACACCTTC. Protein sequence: CASNLNPRQPITNYGYTF. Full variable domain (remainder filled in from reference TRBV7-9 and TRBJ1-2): DTGVSQNPRHKITKRGQNVTFRCDPISEHNRLYWYRQTLGQGPEFLTYFQNEAQLEKSRLLSDRFSAERPKGSFSTLEIQRTEQGDSAMYLCASNLNPRQPITNYGYTFGSGTRLTVV.

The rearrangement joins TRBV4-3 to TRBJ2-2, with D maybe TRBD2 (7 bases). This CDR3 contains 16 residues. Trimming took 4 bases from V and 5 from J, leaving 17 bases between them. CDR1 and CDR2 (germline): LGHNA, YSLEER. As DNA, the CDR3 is TGCGCCAGCAGCCCAGGGGAGGGGATTGGGACCGGGGAGCTGTTTTTT. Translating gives CASSPGEGIGTGELFF.

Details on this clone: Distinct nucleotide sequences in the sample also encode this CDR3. The CDR3 loop is CASSVGSSYNSPLHF. Written as DNA, the CDR3 is TGTGCCAGCAGCGTCGGGAGCTCCTATAATTCACCCCTCCACTTT. The rearrangement uses TRBV9 and TRBJ1-6; D unclear. The length of the CDR3 is 15 residues. The V gene's germline CDR1 is SGDLS and CDR2 YYNGEE. Trimming left V 2 bases short and J 0 bases short, with 6 bases between.

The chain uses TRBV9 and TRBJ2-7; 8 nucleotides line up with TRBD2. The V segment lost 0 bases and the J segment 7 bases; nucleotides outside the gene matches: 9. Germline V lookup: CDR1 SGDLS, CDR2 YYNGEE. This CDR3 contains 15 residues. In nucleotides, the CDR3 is TGTGCCAGCAGCGTAGCGGGGGGGCCGGGCGGGGAGCAGTACTTC. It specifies CASSVAGGPGGEQYF.

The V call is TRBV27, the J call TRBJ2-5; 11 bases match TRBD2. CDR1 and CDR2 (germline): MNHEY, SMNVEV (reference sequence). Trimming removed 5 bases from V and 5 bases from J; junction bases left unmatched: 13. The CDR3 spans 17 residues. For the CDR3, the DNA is TGTGCCAGCAGTACGACCGCGCCTAGCGGGGGGAGGGAGACCCAGTACTTC. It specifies CASSTTAPSGGRETQYF.

The CDR3 DNA is TGTGCCTGGAGTTGGAGCTCGAAGACCGAGCAGTACTTC. Translated: CAWSWSSKTEQYF. The rearrangement links TRBV30 to TRBJ2-7; D is uncertain. The CDR3 is made up of 13 amino acids. Per germline, CDR1 GTSNPN and CDR2 SVGIG (reference sequence). V was shortened by 2 bases and J by 6 bases, with 14 bases between the two germline ends. Supplemented by reference TRBV30 and TRBJ2-7, the full variable domain reads SQTIHQWPATLVQPVGSPLSLECTVEGTSNPNLYWYRQAAGRGLQLLFYSVGIGQISSEVPQNLSASRPQDRQFILSSKKLLLSDSGFYLCAWSWSSKTEQYFGPGTRLTVT.

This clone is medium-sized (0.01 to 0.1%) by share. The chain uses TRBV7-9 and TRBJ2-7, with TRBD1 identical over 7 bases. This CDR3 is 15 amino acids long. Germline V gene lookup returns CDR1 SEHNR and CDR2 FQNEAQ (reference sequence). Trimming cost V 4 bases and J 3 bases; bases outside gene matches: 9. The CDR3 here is CASSSTGPEIYEQYF. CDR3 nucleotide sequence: TGTGCCAGCAGCTCGACAGGGCCGGAAATCTACGAGCAGTACTTC.

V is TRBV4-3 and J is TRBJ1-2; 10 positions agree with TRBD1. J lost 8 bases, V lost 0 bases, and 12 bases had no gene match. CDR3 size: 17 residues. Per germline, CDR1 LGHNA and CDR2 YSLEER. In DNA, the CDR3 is TGCGCCAGCAGCCAAGAATATGGGGTTGGACAGGGGGACGGCTACACCTTC. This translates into CASSQEYGVGQGDGYTF.

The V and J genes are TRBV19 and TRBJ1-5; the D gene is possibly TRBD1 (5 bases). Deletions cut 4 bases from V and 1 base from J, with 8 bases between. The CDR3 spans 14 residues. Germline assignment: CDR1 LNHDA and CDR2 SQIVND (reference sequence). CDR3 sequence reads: CASSRRQSNQPQHF. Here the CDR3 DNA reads TGTGCCAGTAGTAGACGACAGAGCAATCAGCCCCAGCATTTT.

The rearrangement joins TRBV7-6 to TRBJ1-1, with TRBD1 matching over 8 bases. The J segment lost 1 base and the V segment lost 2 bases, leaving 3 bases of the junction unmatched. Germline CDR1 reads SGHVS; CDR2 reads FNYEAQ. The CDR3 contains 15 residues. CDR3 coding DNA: TGTGCCAGCAGCTTATCAGGGGGCAGGAACACTGAAGCTTTCTTT. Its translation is CASSLSGGRNTEAFF.

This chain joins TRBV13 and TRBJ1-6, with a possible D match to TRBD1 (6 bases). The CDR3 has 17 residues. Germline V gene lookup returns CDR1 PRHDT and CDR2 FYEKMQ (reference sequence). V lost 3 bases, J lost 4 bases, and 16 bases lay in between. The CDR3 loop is CASSLSRGPTYNSPLHF. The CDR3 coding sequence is TGTGCCAGCAGCTTGTCCAGGGGACCAACTTATAATTCACCCCTCCACTTT.

The CDR3 is CASSESLAGSDTQYF. The CDR3 nucleotides are TGCGCCAGCAGTGAGTCACTAGCGGGGTCAGATACGCAGTATTTT. The chain recombines TRBV10-1 with TRBJ2-3; 10 nucleotides align to TRBD2. Trimming took 0 bases from V and 4 from J; bases not matched to a gene: 1. The CDR3 spans 15 residues. Looked up from germline, CDR1 is WNHNN and CDR2 is SYGVQD (reference sequence).

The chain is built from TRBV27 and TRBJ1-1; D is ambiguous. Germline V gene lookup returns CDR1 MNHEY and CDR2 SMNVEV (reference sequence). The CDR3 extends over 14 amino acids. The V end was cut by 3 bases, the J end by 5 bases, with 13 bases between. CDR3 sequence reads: CASSFSGSRTEAFF. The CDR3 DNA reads TGTGCCAGCAGTTTTTCGGGGAGCAGGACTGAAGCTTTCTTT.

CDR3 region: CASSLDRLYNEQFF. CDR3 nucleotides: TGTGCCAGCAGCTTGGACAGACTTTACAATGAGCAGTTCTTC. V gene TRBV6-5 combines with J gene TRBJ2-1; TRBD1 is a possible D gene (6 bases). This CDR3 spans 14 amino acids. The germline gives CDR1 MNHEY, CDR2 SVGAGI. Trimming left V 6 bases short and J 4 bases short, with 13 bases between.

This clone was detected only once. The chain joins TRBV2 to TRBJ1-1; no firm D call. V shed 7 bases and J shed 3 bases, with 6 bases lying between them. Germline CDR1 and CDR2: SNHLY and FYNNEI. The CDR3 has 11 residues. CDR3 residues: CASNWYTEAFF. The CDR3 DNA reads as TGTGCCAGCAACTGGTACACTGAAGCTTTCTTT.

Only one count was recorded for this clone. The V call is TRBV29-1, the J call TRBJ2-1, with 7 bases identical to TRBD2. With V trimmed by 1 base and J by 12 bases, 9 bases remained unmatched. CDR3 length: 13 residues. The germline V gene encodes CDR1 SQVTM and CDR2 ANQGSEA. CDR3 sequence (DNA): TGCAGCGTTGAAGGCGGGAGCGCATACATGCAGTTCTTC. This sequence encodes CSVEGGSAYMQFF.

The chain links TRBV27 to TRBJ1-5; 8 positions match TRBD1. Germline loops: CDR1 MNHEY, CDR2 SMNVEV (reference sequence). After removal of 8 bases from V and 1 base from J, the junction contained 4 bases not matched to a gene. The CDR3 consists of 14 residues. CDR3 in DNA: TGTGCCAGCCGTACAGGGGGAAGCAATCAGCCCCAGCATTTT. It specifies CASRTGGSNQPQHF.

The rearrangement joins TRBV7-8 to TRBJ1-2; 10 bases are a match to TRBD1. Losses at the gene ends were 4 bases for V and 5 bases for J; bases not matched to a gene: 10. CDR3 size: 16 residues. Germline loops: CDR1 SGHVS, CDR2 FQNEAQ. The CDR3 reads CASSYTREGQGYGYTF. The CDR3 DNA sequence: TGTGCCAGCAGCTACACGAGGGAGGGACAGGGGTATGGCTACACCTTC.

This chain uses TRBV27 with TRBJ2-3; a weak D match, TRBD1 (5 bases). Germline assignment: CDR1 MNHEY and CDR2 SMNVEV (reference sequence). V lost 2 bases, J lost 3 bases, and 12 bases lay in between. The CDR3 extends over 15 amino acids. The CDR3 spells CASSLDRGRTDTQYF. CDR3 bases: TGTGCCAGCAGTTTAGATAGGGGTAGGACAGATACGCAGTATTTT.

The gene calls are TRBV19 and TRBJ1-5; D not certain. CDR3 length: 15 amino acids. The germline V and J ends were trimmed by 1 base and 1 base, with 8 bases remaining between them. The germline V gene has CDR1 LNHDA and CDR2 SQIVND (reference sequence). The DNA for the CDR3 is TGTGCCAGTAGTATAGTGACGGGGAGCAATCAGCCCCAGCATTTT. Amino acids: CASSIVTGSNQPQHF.

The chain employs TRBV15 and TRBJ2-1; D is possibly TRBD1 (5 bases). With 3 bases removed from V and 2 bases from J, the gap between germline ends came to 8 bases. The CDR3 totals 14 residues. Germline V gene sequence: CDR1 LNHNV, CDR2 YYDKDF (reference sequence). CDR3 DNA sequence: TGTGCCACCAGCAGTGAGACAGCCTACAATGAGCAGTTCTTC. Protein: CATSSETAYNEQFF.

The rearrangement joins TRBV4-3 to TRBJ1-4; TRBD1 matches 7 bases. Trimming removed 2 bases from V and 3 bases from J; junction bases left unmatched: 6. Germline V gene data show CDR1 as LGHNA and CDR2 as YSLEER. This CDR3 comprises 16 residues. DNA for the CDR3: TGCGCCAGCAGCCAACACTCGACAGGGTCTAATGAAAAACTGTTTTTT. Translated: CASSQHSTGSNEKLFF.

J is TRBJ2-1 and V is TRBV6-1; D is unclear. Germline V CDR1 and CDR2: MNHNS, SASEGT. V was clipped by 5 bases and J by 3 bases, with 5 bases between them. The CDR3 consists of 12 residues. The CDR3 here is CASSRLYNEQFF. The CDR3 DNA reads TGTGCCAGCAGTAGACTCTACAATGAGCAGTTCTTC.

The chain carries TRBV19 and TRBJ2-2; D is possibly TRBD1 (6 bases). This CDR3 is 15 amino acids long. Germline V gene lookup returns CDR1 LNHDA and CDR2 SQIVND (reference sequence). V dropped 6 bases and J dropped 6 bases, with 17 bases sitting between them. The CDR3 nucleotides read TGTGCCAGTAGCACCCCAGGGGAAGGAGCCGGGGAGCTGTTTTTT. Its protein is CASSTPGEGAGELFF.

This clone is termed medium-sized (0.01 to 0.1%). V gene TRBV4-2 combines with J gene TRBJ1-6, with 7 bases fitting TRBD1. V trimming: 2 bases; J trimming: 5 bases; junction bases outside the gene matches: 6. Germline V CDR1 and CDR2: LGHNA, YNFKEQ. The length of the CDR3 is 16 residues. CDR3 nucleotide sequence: TGTGCCAGCAGCCAAACCGGGACAGAAAATAATTCACCCCTCCACTTT. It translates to CASSQTGTENNSPLHF.

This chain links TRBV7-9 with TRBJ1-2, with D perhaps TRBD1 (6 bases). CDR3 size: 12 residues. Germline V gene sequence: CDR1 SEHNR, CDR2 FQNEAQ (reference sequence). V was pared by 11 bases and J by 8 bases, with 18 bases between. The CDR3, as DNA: TGTGCCTCGACGGACAGATTGGGAGGCTACACCTTC. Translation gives CASTDRLGGYTF.

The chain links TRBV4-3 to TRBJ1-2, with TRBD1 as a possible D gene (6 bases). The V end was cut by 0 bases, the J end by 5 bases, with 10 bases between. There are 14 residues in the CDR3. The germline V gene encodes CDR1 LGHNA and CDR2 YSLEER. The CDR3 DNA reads TGCGCCAGCAGCCAAGAAGGGCAGGGGTATGGCTACACCTTC. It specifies CASSQEGQGYGYTF.

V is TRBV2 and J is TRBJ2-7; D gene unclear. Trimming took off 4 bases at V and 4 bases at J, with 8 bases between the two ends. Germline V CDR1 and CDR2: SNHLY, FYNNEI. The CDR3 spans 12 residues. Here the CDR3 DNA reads TGTGCCAGCAGTGCCGGAGAGTACGAGCAGTACTTC. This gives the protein CASSAGEYEQYF.

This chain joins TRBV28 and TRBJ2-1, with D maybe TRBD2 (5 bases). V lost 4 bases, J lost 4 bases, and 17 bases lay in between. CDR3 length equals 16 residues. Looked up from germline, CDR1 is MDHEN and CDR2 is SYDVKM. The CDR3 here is CASSSPGLGWYNEQFF. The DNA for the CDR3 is TGTGCCAGCAGTTCCCCTGGACTCGGGTGGTACAATGAGCAGTTCTTC. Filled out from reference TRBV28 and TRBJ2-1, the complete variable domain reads DVKVTQSSRYLVKRTGEKVFLECVQDMDHENMFWYRQDPGLGLRLIYFSYDVKMKEKGDIPEGYSVSREKKERFSLILESASTNQTSMYLCASSSPGLGWYNEQFFGPGTRLTVL.

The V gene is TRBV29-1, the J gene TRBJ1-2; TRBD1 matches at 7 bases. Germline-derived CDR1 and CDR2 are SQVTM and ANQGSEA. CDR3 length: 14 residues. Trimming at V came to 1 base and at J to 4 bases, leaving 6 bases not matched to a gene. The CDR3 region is CSVEGGQDSYGYTF. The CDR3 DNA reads TGCAGCGTTGAAGGAGGACAGGATTCCTATGGCTACACCTTC.

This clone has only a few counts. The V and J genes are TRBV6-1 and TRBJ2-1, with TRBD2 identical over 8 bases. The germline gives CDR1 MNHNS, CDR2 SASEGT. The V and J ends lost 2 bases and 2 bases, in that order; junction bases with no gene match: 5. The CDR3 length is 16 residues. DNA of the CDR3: TGTGCCAGCAGTGAAATGAGCGGGGGTCCCTACAATGAGCAGTTCTTC. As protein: CASSEMSGGPYNEQFF.

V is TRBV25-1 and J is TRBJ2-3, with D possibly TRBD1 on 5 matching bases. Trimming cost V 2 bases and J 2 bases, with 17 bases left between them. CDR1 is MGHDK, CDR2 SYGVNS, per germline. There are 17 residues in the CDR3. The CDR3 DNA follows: TGTGCCAGCAGTGAACCATCCGGTAGGGGAATCACAGATACGCAGTATTTT. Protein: CASSEPSGRGITDTQYF. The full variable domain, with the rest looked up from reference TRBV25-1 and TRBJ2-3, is EADIYQTPRYLVIGTGKKITLECSQTMGHDKMYWYQQDPGMELHLIHYSYGVNSTEKGDLSSESTVSRIRTEHFPLTLESARPSHTSQYLCASSEPSGRGITDTQYFGPGTRLTVL.